This TCR beta chain was profiled in a study of control samples from healthy donors and cancer patients. The CDR3 is made up of 15 amino acids. The trim removed 5 bases at V and 7 bases at J, leaving 7 bases unmatched. Germline CDR1 is MNHEY and CDR2 is SVGAGI. Generated by immunoSEQ multiplex PCR, the TCRdb table keeps only in-frame clones and is missing some. The sample contains about 140,000 clones, approximately 92% of which appear only once. The receptor was isolated from a man aged 25 to 40 in good health. The chain combines TRBV6-5 with TRBJ2-1, with TRBD1 matching 11 bases. What was sequenced was blood. This chain's CDR3 is CASSPGTGGKNEQFF. The CDR3 DNA sequence: TGTGCCAGCAGTCCCGGGACAGGGGGTAAAAATGAGCAGTTCTTC.